Shown below are 29 T cell receptor beta chains from a single sample sequenced in a study of blood T cell repertoires in COVID-19. Sequencing was performed with immunoSEQ multiplex PCR; in TCRdb, only in-frame clones are kept and a portion is missing. The data show approximately 130,000 clones, around 79% seen once. Sample: peripheral blood. These TCRs come from a man at least 80 years old with acute or convalescent COVID-19.

The chain links TRBV9 to TRBJ2-5; the match to TRBD2 covers 9 bases. CDR3 size: 15 residues. The V and J ends lost 0 bases and 1 base, in that order; junction bases with no gene match: 1. Per germline, CDR1 SGDLS and CDR2 YYNGEE. The CDR3: CASSVASGVQETQYF. As DNA, the CDR3 is TGTGCCAGCAGCGTAGCTAGCGGGGTCCAAGAGACCCAGTACTTC.

This clone was counted a few times. The chain couples TRBV28 to TRBJ1-6; D remains unclear. V lost 5 bases, J lost 0 bases, and 11 bases lay in between. The CDR3 is 16 residues long. The V gene's germline CDR1 is MDHEN and CDR2 SYDVKM. The CDR3 region has the DNA TGTGCCAGCAGTCCTCGGACTAGCTCCTATAATTCACCCCTCCACTTT. It codes for CASSPRTSSYNSPLHF. The full variable domain, its missing parts supplied by reference TRBV28 and TRBJ1-6, is DVKVTQSSRYLVKRTGEKVFLECVQDMDHENMFWYRQDPGLGLRLIYFSYDVKMKEKGDIPEGYSVSREKKERFSLILESASTNQTSMYLCASSPRTSSYNSPLHFGNGTRLTVT.

This chain links TRBV6-2 or TRBV6-3 with TRBJ1-5; no clear D. Trimming took off 4 bases at V and 0 bases at J, with 13 bases between the two ends. CDR1 and CDR2 (germline): MNHEY, SVGEGT. CDR3 size: 16 residues. CDR3 in DNA: TGTGCCAGCAGTTGGTACGGAGATTATAGCAATCAGCCCCAGCATTTT. Translating it yields CASSWYGDYSNQPQHF.

In this sample, this clone turned up once. Here the CDR3 reads CAISQALGGAYNEQFF. CDR3 DNA: TGTGCCATCAGCCAAGCCCTCGGGGGGGCTTACAATGAGCAGTTCTTC. V and J are TRBV10-3 and TRBJ2-1; 8 bases agree with TRBD2. CDR1 ENHRY and CDR2 SYGVKD come from the germline V gene. V trimming: 6 bases; J trimming: 4 bases; junction bases outside the gene matches: 11. This CDR3 comprises 16 residues.

CDR3 amino acids: CASSLLGTENTEAFF. The CDR3 DNA sequence: TGTGCCAGCAGCTTGCTGGGGACAGAGAACACTGAAGCTTTCTTT. This sequence joins TRBV5-6 and TRBJ1-1; 7 bases are a match to TRBD1. Germline V CDR1 and CDR2: SGHDT, YYEEEE. This CDR3 region has 15 residues. V lost 1 base, J lost 1 base, and 4 bases stayed unmatched.

This chain links TRBV19 with TRBJ2-1; D gene uncertain. Trimming shortened V by 4 bases and J by 8 bases, and 15 bases separated the two germline ends. CDR3 length: 14 residues. The germline gives CDR1 LNHDA, CDR2 SQIVND (reference sequence). Written as DNA, the CDR3 is TGTGCCAGTAGTACCGCCCGAGAAGTCCATGAGCAGTTCTTC. Translating it yields CASSTAREVHEQFF.

The chain combines TRBV19 with TRBJ2-5, with 7 bases lining up with TRBD2. The CDR3 consists of 14 residues. The trim removed 5 bases at V and 4 bases at J, leaving 7 bases unmatched. Germline lookup yields CDR1 LNHDA and CDR2 SQIVND (reference sequence). This chain's CDR3 is CASSFASGAETQYF. The CDR3 bases are TGTGCCAGTAGTTTTGCTAGCGGAGCAGAGACCCAGTACTTC.

This clone was observed once. The rearrangement joins TRBV27 to TRBJ1-2; perhaps TRBD1 as D (6 bases). CDR3 length: 14 residues. CDR1 is MNHEY, CDR2 SMNVEV, per germline (reference sequence). Trimming took off 4 bases at V and 8 bases at J, with 17 bases between the two ends. The CDR3 coding sequence is TGTGCCAGCAGTTCTACAACAGGGTTATGGGGCTACACCTTC. Its translation is CASSSTTGLWGYTF.

This sequence joins TRBV27 and TRBJ2-1, with 8 bases aligning to TRBD1. This CDR3 is 15 amino acids long. The trim removed 4 bases at V and 4 bases at J, leaving 6 bases unmatched. The germline CDR1 and CDR2 sequences are MNHEY and SMNVEV (reference sequence). DNA of the CDR3: TGTGCCAGCAGTTGGACAGGGACAAATTACAATGAGCAGTTCTTC. Its protein is CASSWTGTNYNEQFF.

In DNA form, the CDR3 reads TGTGCCAGCAGCCGCACAGGGGGCATTAGATACGAGCAGTACTTC. It codes for CASSRTGGIRYEQYF. The chain is built from TRBV5-6 and TRBJ2-7; 9 positions match TRBD1. Germline CDR1 is SGHDT and CDR2 is YYEEEE. This CDR3 has 15 residues. V gave up 4 bases and J gave up 4 bases; unmatched junction bases: 9.

The V and J genes are TRBV6-6 and TRBJ1-1; 9 bases fit TRBD1. This CDR3 contains 13 residues. V was pared by 5 bases and J by 4 bases, with 2 bases of the junction left unmatched. The germline V gene encodes CDR1 MNHNY and CDR2 SVGAGI (reference sequence). In DNA, the CDR3 is TGTGCCAGCAGTACGACAGGGGGCACTGAAGCTTTCTTT. It specifies CASSTTGGTEAFF.

The chain links TRBV10-3 to TRBJ1-1; no clear D gene. Per germline, CDR1 ENHRY and CDR2 SYGVKD. This CDR3 contains 14 residues. Trimming removed 3 bases from V and 2 bases from J, with 10 bases in between. In DNA form, the CDR3 reads TGTGCCATCAGTGACTTAGGAGGTAACACTGAAGCTTTCTTT. It yields the protein CAISDLGGNTEAFF.

The V call is TRBV6-8, the J call TRBJ2-2; D ambiguous. Trimming stripped 2 bases from V and 9 bases from J, with 10 bases between. Germline V gives CDR1 MNHGY, CDR2 SAAAGT. This CDR3 comprises 13 residues. Here the CDR3 DNA reads TGTGCCAGCAGTTACCCGGAGTGCCGGGAGCTGTTTTTT. Its translation is CASSYPECRELFF.

This chain joins TRBV19 and TRBJ2-2, with TRBD2 matching over 9 bases. The J segment lost 7 bases and the V segment lost 6 bases, leaving 9 bases of the junction unmatched. Per the germline V gene, CDR1 is LNHDA and CDR2 is SQIVND (reference sequence). The CDR3 extends over 15 amino acids. CDR3 protein: CASRARGGSGGELFF. CDR3 nucleotide sequence: TGTGCCAGTAGGGCGCGGGGGGGCAGTGGCGGGGAGCTGTTTTTT.

Concerning this clone: A single base separates this from a much larger clone, so it may be a read error. This sequence joins TRBV13 and TRBJ1-2, with 9 nucleotides matching TRBD1. The length of the CDR3 is 13 residues. Trimming took 5 bases from V and 5 from J; bases not matched to a gene: 3. Germline V lookup: CDR1 PRHDT, CDR2 FYEKMQ (reference sequence). In nucleotides, the CDR3 is TGTGCCAGCAGCCCAGGGACAGGGTATGGCTACACCTTC. It encodes CASSPGTGYGYTF. Supplemented by reference TRBV13 and TRBJ1-2, the full variable domain reads AAGVIQSPRHLIKEKRETATLKCYPIPRHDTVYWYQQGPGQDPQFLISFYEKMQSDKGSIPDRFSAQQFSDYHSELNMSSLELGDSALYFCASSPGTGYGYTFGSGTRLTVV.

V usage is TRBV9 and J usage is TRBJ1-3; no reliable D call. Germline V gene data show CDR1 as SGDLS and CDR2 as YYNGEE. Trimming stripped 3 bases from V and 0 bases from J, with 10 bases between. CDR3 length equals 15 residues. CDR3 residues: CASSAQPISGNTIYF. CDR3 DNA: TGTGCCAGCAGCGCACAGCCGATCTCTGGAAACACCATATATTTT.

The V and J genes are TRBV5-1 and TRBJ2-7, with 10 positions matching TRBD1. J gave up 2 bases and V 3 bases, and 8 bases lay outside the gene matches. The V gene's germline CDR1 is SGHRS and CDR2 YFSETQ. The CDR3 is 16 amino acids. CDR3 loop: CASSSGGTGATYEQYF. The DNA of the CDR3 is TGCGCCAGCAGCTCGGGAGGGACAGGGGCTACCTACGAGCAGTACTTC.

The chain carries TRBV4-3 and TRBJ2-7; D possibly corresponds to TRBD1 (5 bases). The CDR3 sequence is 14 residues long. With 2 bases removed from V and 6 bases from J, the gap between germline ends came to 14 bases. Germline V lookup: CDR1 LGHNA, CDR2 YSLEER. The CDR3 DNA reads as TGCGCCAGCAGCCAACAACAGGCCTCGGGCGAGCAGTACTTC. Protein sequence: CASSQQQASGEQYF.

This chain links TRBV3-1 (or the pseudogene TRBV3-2) with TRBJ1-4; 8 bases align to TRBD1. The CDR3 sequence is 16 residues long. Trimming removed 2 bases from V and 6 bases from J; junction bases left unmatched: 8. Germline CDR1 and CDR2: LGHDT and YNNKEL (reference sequence). CDR3 residues: CASSQNQGARDEKLFF. CDR3 DNA sequence: TGTGCCAGCAGCCAAAATCAGGGGGCGCGCGATGAAAAACTGTTTTTT.

The V gene is TRBV5-1, the J gene TRBJ2-5; 8 bases are shared with TRBD1. V lost 0 bases, J lost 6 bases, and 4 bases stayed unmatched. This CDR3 region has 14 residues. The V gene's germline CDR1 is SGHRS and CDR2 YFSETQ. CDR3 in DNA: TGCGCCAGCAGCTTGGGGACAGGGATCCAGACCCAGTACTTC. This encodes CASSLGTGIQTQYF.

The chain has TRBV19 and TRBJ2-5; 10 nucleotides line up with TRBD2. The CDR3 has 16 amino acids. Germline assignment: CDR1 LNHDA and CDR2 SQIVND (reference sequence). The chain's CDR3 is CAPLEERGGCQETQYF. CDR3 coding DNA: TGTGCTCCCCTCGAAGAGCGGGGGGGCTGTCAAGAGACCCAGTACTTC.

The V call is TRBV7-8, the J call TRBJ1-3; D unclear. Germline assignment: CDR1 SGHVS and CDR2 FQNEAQ. The CDR3 has 15 residues. Trimming took 5 bases from V and 0 from J, leaving 11 bases between them. For the CDR3, the DNA is TGTGCCAGCAGCCCAAGCCCTAACTCTGGAAACACCATATATTTT. Encoded protein: CASSPSPNSGNTIYF.

V and J are TRBV11-3 and TRBJ2-3; 8 bases align to TRBD2. Germline trimming cut 1 base from V and 8 bases from J; bases unmatched to any gene: 11. From germline, CDR1 is SGHNT and CDR2 YENEEA. The CDR3 is 16 amino acids. The CDR3 sequence: CASSLGVAGSLGTQYF. Written as DNA, the CDR3 is TGTGCCAGCAGCTTAGGAGTAGCGGGGAGCCTGGGTACGCAGTATTTT.

On this clone: No conserved phenylalanine or tryptophan is present at the end of the CDR3, so a read error is the likely explanation. The DNA is omitted, as the CDR3 cannot be located on it reliably, and the CDR3 follows TCRdb's listing. This CDR3 is CASRDPTVG. The rearrangement links TRBV12-3 or TRBV12-4 to TRBJ2-7; the D call TRBD1 from the table was never checked on the DNA. The CDR3 is 9 residues long, counting both termini.

Here the CDR3 DNA reads TGTGCCAGCAGTTTCGGCGCGGGAGGCTACACCTTC. It is translated as CASSFGAGGYTF. This sequence joins TRBV12-3 or TRBV12-4 and TRBJ1-2; D is unresolved. With 3 bases removed from V and 8 bases from J, the gap between germline ends came to 10 bases. The CDR3 has 12 amino acids.

The CDR3 loop reads CASTVGQRNTEAFF. The CDR3 coding sequence is TGTGCCAGCACCGTCGGACAGAGAAACACTGAAGCTTTCTTT. The chain is built from TRBV13 and TRBJ1-1; D might be TRBD1 (6 bases). This CDR3 spans 14 amino acids. V lost 7 bases to trimming and J lost 2 bases, with 14 bases between them. Germline V gene sequence: CDR1 PRHDT, CDR2 FYEKMQ (reference sequence).

As DNA, the CDR3 is TGCGCCAGCAGCCATTACGCCCAGGGGGCATCTGGAAACACCATATATTTT. The encoded protein is CASSHYAQGASGNTIYF. The V gene is TRBV4-3, the J gene TRBJ1-3; 8 positions match TRBD1. The V segment lost 3 bases and the J segment 1 base; nucleotides outside the gene matches: 8. Germline-derived CDR1 and CDR2 are LGHNA and YSLEER. This CDR3 contains 17 residues.

This clone was counted a few times. This sequence joins TRBV20-1 and TRBJ1-2; 7 nucleotides agree with TRBD1. The CDR3 sequence is 15 residues long. Germline values: CDR1 DFQATT, CDR2 SNEGSKA (reference sequence). Losses at the gene ends were 3 bases for V and 2 bases for J; bases not matched to a gene: 9. The CDR3, as DNA: TGCAGTGCTAGTGGGGACAGATTTGCCAACTATGGCTACACCTTC. Its protein is CSASGDRFANYGYTF.

This clone occurred a few times. The rearrangement links TRBV5-1 to TRBJ1-2; D possibly corresponds to TRBD1 (6 bases). Germline assignment: CDR1 SGHRS and CDR2 YFSETQ. This CDR3 is built from 13 residues. Trimming removed 0 bases at V and 8 bases at J, with 11 bases between. The CDR3 sequence: CASSLVRGQGYTF. The CDR3 DNA sequence: TGCGCCAGCAGCTTGGTGCGGGGGCAAGGCTACACCTTC.